The rows below give T cell receptor beta chains drawn from one sample of a study of T-cell memory formation after mild COVID-19. TCRdb called the 5' RACE reads again in MiXCR, with one record for every CDR3 protein. Here the sample spans roughly 350,000 distinct CDR3 sequences, 25% to 30% being singletons. The source material was PBMCs or a T cell subset sorted from them (not recorded which). The receptors were gathered from an adult woman who had mild COVID-19 (a few samples of this study predate the infection). Cell type and time point are not known. CDR3s include the opening cysteine and the closing phenylalanine or tryptophan. D genes are given only for firm matches. The size entry is marked missing in some rows and otherwise reads once, few, many or a size class.

j_gene	d_gene	v_gene	abundance	CDR3aa	CDR3nt
TRBJ2-1	TRBD2	TRBV6-2/TRBV6-3	few	CASSLSGLAGDNEQFF	TGTGCCAGCAGTCTATCCGGACTAGCGGGGGACAATGAGCAGTTCTTC
TRBJ2-5	TRBD1	TRBV20-1	-	CSVPGQGEIQETQYF	TGCAGTGTTCCGGGACAGGGGGAGATCCAAGAGACCCAGTACTTC
TRBJ2-2	-	TRBV7-8	-	CASSSGQYAGELFF	TGTGCCAGCAGCTCGGGACAATATGCCGGGGAGCTGTTTTTT
TRBJ1-5	-	TRBV19	-	CASRSGTGFPLSNQPQHF	TGTGCCAGTAGATCCGGGACGGGCTTTCCATTAAGCAATCAGCCCCAGCATTTT
TRBJ2-1	-	TRBV4-3	-	CASSQEHSGRMQFF	TGCGCCAGCAGCCAAGAGCACTCCGGACGGATGCAGTTCTTC
TRBJ2-5	-	TRBV6-6	few	CASSYSGVSMEETQYF	TGTGCCAGCAGTTACTCTGGGGTCTCGATGGAAGAGACCCAGTACTTC
TRBJ2-3	TRBD1	TRBV30	-	CAWSYRGAADTQYF	TGTGCCTGGAGCTACAGGGGGGCTGCAGATACGCAGTATTTT
TRBJ2-1	-	TRBV24-1	few	CATSDLESAGYNEQFF	TGTGCCACCAGTGATTTGGAGTCAGCCGGCTACAATGAGCAGTTCTTC
TRBJ2-2	-	TRBV29-1	few	CSVDDVNTGELFF	TGCAGCGTTGATGACGTGAACACCGGGGAGCTGTTTTTT
TRBJ1-3	-	TRBV6-6	-	CASSYSIFSGSGNTIYF	TGTGCCAGCAGTTACTCAATCTTTTCGGGCTCTGGAAACACCATATATTTT
TRBJ2-1	TRBD2	TRBV7-9	-	CASGTSGDHEQFF	TGTGCCAGTGGGACTAGCGGGGACCATGAGCAGTTCTTC
TRBJ2-1	TRBD2	TRBV12-3/TRBV12-4	-	CASSYASGGSNEQFF	TGTGCCAGCAGTTACGCTAGCGGGGGATCCAATGAGCAGTTCTTC
TRBJ2-1	-	TRBV9	few	CASSREADGSYNEQFF	TGTGCCAGCAGCCGAGAAGCGGACGGCTCCTACAATGAGCAGTTCTTC
TRBJ1-2	-	TRBV30	few	CAWSRSGGFYGYTF	TGTGCCTGGAGCAGATCCGGGGGATTCTATGGCTACACCTTC
TRBJ2-1	-	TRBV5-1	-	CASSLDEVAYEQFF	TGCGCCAGCAGCTTGGACGAGGTAGCCTATGAGCAGTTCTTC
TRBJ2-6	-	TRBV6-5	-	CASRLVGSGANVLTF	TGTGCCAGCAGATTAGTTGGGTCTGGGGCCAACGTCCTGACTTTC
TRBJ2-7	TRBD2	TRBV9	-	CASSVGLAGGTYEQYF	TGTGCCAGCAGCGTAGGACTAGCGGGGGGGACCTACGAGCAGTACTTC
TRBJ2-1	-	TRBV29-1	-	CSVVGMNEQFF	TGCAGCGTTGTGGGGATGAATGAGCAGTTCTTC
TRBJ2-1	-	TRBV7-2	-	CASSLPGIGRDEQFF	TGTGCCAGCAGCCTCCCGGGGATCGGGAGAGATGAGCAGTTCTTC
TRBJ2-4	TRBD2	TRBV20-1	-	CSAPTASGGDKNIQYF	TGCAGTGCACCGACCGCTAGCGGGGGGGACAAAAACATTCAGTACTTC
TRBJ1-5	-	TRBV9	many	CASSVDGANQPQHF	TGTGCCAGCAGCGTAGACGGGGCCAATCAGCCCCAGCATTTT
TRBJ2-7	-	TRBV4-2	few	CASSQDLGNEQYF	TGTGCCAGCAGCCAAGATTTAGGAAACGAGCAGTACTTC
TRBJ2-2	-	TRBV15	-	CATSLRGWGELFF	TGTGCCACCAGCCTCAGGGGATGGGGGGAGCTGTTTTTT
TRBJ1-2	TRBD1	TRBV5-6	few	CASSLDGTDGYTF	TGTGCCAGCAGCTTGGATGGGACAGATGGCTACACCTTC
TRBJ2-7	-	TRBV28	-	CASRRLSSYEQYF	TGTGCCAGCAGGAGACTGAGCTCCTACGAGCAGTACTTC
TRBJ1-2	-	TRBV21-1	-	CASTQGGADGYTF	TGTGCCAGCACACAGGGAGGGGCGGATGGCTACACCTTC
TRBJ1-1	-	TRBV6-6	-	CASSYSVGSDPLDTEAFF	TGTGCCAGCAGTTACTCGGTAGGGAGCGATCCCTTAGACACTGAAGCTTTCTTT
TRBJ2-1	-	TRBV14	-	CASSRTGYQPYNDVQFF	TGTGCCAGCAGCCGAACAGGGTACCAACCTTACAATGATGTGCAGTTCTTC
TRBJ2-7	-	TRBV20-1	-	CSAFPGRHSYEQYF	TGCAGTGCTTTCCCCGGGAGACACTCCTACGAGCAGTACTTC
TRBJ1-1	TRBD1	TRBV7-6	-	CASSRQGSTEAFF	TGTGCCAGCAGTAGACAGGGGAGCACTGAAGCTTTCTTT
TRBJ2-7	TRBD1	TRBV18	-	CASSPRTGVGEQYF	TGTGCCAGCTCACCCCGGACAGGGGTGGGCGAGCAGTACTTC
TRBJ2-3	TRBD2	TRBV29-1	-	CSVASGIRTDTQYF	TGCAGCGTTGCTAGCGGGATTAGGACAGATACGCAGTATTTT
TRBJ2-3	TRBD1	TRBV27	-	CASSTFSWTGSDTQYF	TGTGCCAGCAGTACTTTTTCTTGGACAGGGTCAGATACGCAGTATTTT
TRBJ1-5	TRBD1	TRBV18	-	CASSDTGGNQPQHF	TGTGCCAGCTCAGATACAGGGGGCAATCAGCCCCAGCATTTT
TRBJ1-4	-	TRBV6-5	-	CASSYSPGQKLFF	TGTGCCAGCAGTTACTCTCCGGGGCAGAAACTGTTTTTT
TRBJ2-4	TRBD2	TRBV19	-	CASSMNWGLAEKNIQYF	TGTGCCAGTAGTATGAATTGGGGACTAGCGGAAAAAAACATTCAGTACTTC
TRBJ1-3	-	TRBV10-3	few	CASRIHQGIYSGNTIYF	TGTGCCAGCAGAATCCATCAGGGTATTTACTCTGGAAACACCATATATTTT
TRBJ2-2	TRBD2	TRBV12-3/TRBV12-4	few	CASTPDGLAGGPITGELFF	TGTGCCAGCACCCCCGATGGACTAGCGGGAGGGCCTATCACCGGGGAGCTGTTTTTT
TRBJ2-3	-	TRBV6-5	-	CASSYDRDDTQYF	TGTGCCAGCAGTTACGATAGGGACGATACGCAGTATTTT
TRBJ2-3	-	TRBV4-1	many	CASSQEVGRTDTQYF	TGCGCCAGCAGCCAAGAGGTGGGGAGGACAGATACGCAGTATTTT
TRBJ1-5	-	TRBV25-1	once	CASSENGEINNQPQHF	TGTGCCAGCAGTGAAAATGGGGAAATAAACAATCAGCCCCAGCATTTT
TRBJ2-5	-	TRBV29-1	few	CSVEGGERETQYF	TGCAGCGTTGAAGGCGGGGAAAGGGAGACCCAGTACTTC
TRBJ1-1	-	TRBV20-1	-	CSATLRHLNTEAFF	TGCAGTGCTACCCTTAGACACCTGAACACTGAAGCTTTCTTT
TRBJ2-1	-	TRBV18	-	CASWRRENNEQFF	TGTGCCAGCTGGCGGAGGGAAAACAATGAGCAGTTCTTC
TRBJ2-7	-	TRBV5-1	-	CASSTNSATYEQYF	TGCGCCAGCAGCACAAACTCCGCCACCTACGAGCAGTACTTC
TRBJ2-3	TRBD2	TRBV7-2	-	CASSLATALAGGSTQYF	TGTGCCAGCAGCTTAGCAACGGCGCTAGCGGGAGGGAGTACGCAGTATTTT
TRBJ2-7	-	TRBV5-4	-	CASRGEGYEQYF	TGTGCCAGCAGGGGGGAAGGGTACGAGCAGTACTTC
TRBJ2-1	-	TRBV6-1	-	CASSVLASYNEQFF	TGTGCCAGCAGTGTGTTAGCATCCTACAATGAGCAGTTCTTC
TRBJ1-2	-	TRBV5-1	few	CASARDGANYGYTF	TGCGCCAGCGCGAGGGACGGAGCTAACTATGGCTACACCTTC
TRBJ2-1	TRBD1	TRBV5-1	-	CASSLGTVNEQFF	TGCGCCAGCAGCTTAGGGACAGTCAATGAGCAGTTCTTC
TRBJ2-3	TRBD2	TRBV5-4	-	CASTGPGGTRVIDTQYF	TGTGCCAGCACCGGACCGGGAGGGACTAGAGTAATAGATACGCAGTATTTT
TRBJ2-2	-	TRBV7-9	few	CASSLGPATGELFF	TGTGCCAGCAGCTTAGGACCAGCCACCGGGGAGCTGTTTTTT
TRBJ2-3	-	TRBV14	few	CASSQDWASADTQYF	TGTGCCAGCAGCCAAGATTGGGCTAGCGCAGATACGCAGTATTTT
TRBJ1-1	-	TRBV20-1	-	CSARVDLNTEAFF	TGCAGTGCTAGAGTTGACCTGAACACTGAAGCTTTCTTT
TRBJ2-4	-	TRBV3-1	-	CASSQGPWDIQYF	TGTGCCAGCAGCCAGGGGCCATGGGACATTCAGTACTTC
TRBJ2-3	-	TRBV11-2	-	CASSLDFRDTQYF	TGTGCCAGCAGCTTAGATTTTAGAGATACGCAGTATTTT